The source of this T cell receptor beta chain is a study of Ad26.COV2.S vaccination and SARS-CoV-2 variants. About this clone: The antigen is not known.

Treatment defined: some 20 received Ad26.COV2.S at low or high dose, single or two shots; about 5 received placebo; per-sample allocation not given. Sample collection was performed on day 63 after the first vaccine or placebo injection. The administered vaccine (an Ad26 vector) expressed Wuhan-strain SARS-CoV-2 spike. General study results and limits: The TCR-based breadth and depth measures might underestimate overall T cell responses.

Here immunoSEQ multiplex PCR was the method, and the copy in TCRdb shows in-frame clones only, minus some. The sample lists a few hundred thousand clones, around nine tenths seen once, with 3.6% in the top ten. The clonotype comes from a person between 18 and 60 years old who received the Ad26.COV2.S COVID-19 vaccine or a placebo. Sequencing was performed on peripheral blood, taken in a trial of Ad26.COV2.S vaccine versus placebo.

CDR3 sequence reads: CASSLEGGASYGYTF. DNA of the CDR3: TGTGCCAGCAGCTTAGAAGGGGGCGCAAGCTATGGCTACACCTTC. The chain joins TRBV7-2 to TRBJ1-2, with TRBD1 matching 7 bases. The germline gives CDR1 SGHTA, CDR2 FQGNSA. This CDR3 comprises 15 residues. V trimming: 1 base; J trimming: 4 bases; junction bases outside the gene matches: 6.